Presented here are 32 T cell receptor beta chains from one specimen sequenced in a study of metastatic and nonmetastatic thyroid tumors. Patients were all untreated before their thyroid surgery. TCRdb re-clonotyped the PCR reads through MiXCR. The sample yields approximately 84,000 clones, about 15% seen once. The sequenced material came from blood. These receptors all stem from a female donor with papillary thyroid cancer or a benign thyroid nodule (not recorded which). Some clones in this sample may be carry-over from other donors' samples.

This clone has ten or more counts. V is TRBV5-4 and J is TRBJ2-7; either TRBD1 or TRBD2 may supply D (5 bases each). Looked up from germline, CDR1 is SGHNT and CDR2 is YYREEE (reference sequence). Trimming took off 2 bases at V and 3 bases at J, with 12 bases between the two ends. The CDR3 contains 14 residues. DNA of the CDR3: TGTGCCAGCAGCTTAGACAGCAGCGGCTACGAGCAGTACTTC. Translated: CASSLDSSGYEQYF.

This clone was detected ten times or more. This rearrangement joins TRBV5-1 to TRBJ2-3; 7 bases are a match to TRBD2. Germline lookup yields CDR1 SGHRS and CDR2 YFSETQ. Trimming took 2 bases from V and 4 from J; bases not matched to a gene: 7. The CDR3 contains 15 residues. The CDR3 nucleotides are TGCGCCAGCAGCTTCGAATCGGGGGGTGCAGATACGCAGTATTTT. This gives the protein CASSFESGGADTQYF.

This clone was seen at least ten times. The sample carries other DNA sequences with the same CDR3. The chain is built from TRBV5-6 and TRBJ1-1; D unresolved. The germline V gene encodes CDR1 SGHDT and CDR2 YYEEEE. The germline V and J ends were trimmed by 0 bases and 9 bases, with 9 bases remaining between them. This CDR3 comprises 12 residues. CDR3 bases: TGTGCCAGCAGCTTGGGCGCTATAAAAGCTTTCTTT. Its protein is CASSLGAIKAFF.

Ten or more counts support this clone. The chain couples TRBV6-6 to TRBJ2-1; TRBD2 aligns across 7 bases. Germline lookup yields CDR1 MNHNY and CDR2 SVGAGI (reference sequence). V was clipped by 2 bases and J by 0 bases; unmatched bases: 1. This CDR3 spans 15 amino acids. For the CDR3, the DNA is TGTGCCAGCAGTTACGCGGGGGTCTCCTACAATGAGCAGTTCTTC. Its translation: CASSYAGVSYNEQFF.

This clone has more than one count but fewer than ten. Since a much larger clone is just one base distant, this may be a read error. The CDR3 nucleotides read TGTGCCAGCAGCAGGGCCCGGGCGACCCAGTACTTC. Protein: CASSRARATQYF. This chain joins TRBV25-1 and TRBJ2-5; D perhaps matches TRBD1 (5 bases). Germline V gene data show CDR1 as MGHDK and CDR2 as SYGVNS. Trimming removed 6 bases at V and 7 bases at J, with 12 bases between. The CDR3 contains 12 residues.

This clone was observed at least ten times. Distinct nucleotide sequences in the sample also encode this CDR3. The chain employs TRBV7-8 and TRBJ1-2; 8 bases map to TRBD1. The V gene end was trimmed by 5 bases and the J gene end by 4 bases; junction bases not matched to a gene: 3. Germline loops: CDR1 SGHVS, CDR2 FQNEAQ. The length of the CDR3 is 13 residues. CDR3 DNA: TGTGCCAGCAGCCCCGACAGGGGCTATGGCTACACCTTC. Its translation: CASSPDRGYGYTF.

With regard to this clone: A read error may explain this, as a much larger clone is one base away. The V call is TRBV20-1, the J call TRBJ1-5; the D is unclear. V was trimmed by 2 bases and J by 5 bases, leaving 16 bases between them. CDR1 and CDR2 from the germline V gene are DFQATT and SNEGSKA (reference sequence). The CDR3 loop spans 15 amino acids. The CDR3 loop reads CSARRMGRGYQPQHF. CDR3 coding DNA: TGCAGTGCTAGACGGATGGGAAGAGGGTATCAGCCCCAGCATTTT.

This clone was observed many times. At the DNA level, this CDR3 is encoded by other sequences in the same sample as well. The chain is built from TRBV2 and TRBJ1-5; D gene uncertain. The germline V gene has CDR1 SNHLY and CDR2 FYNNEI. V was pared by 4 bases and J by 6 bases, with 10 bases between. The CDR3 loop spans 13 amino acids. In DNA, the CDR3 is TGTGCCAGCAGTGGGCAGCATCGTCAGCCCCAGCATTTT. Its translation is CASSGQHRQPQHF.

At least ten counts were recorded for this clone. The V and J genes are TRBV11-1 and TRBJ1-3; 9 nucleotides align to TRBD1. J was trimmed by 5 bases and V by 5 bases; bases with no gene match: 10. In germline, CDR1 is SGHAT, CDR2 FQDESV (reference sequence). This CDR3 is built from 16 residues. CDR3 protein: CASSNWTGALRNTIYF. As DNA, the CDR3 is TGTGCCAGCAGCAATTGGACAGGGGCTTTGAGAAACACCATATATTTT.

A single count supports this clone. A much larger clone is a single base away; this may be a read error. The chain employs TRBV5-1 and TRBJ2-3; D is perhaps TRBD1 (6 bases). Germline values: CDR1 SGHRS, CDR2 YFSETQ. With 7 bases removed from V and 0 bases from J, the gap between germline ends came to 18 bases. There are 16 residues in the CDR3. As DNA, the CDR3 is TGCGCCAGCCGGGATATGGACAGACCTAGCACAGATACGCAGTATTTT. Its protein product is CASRDMDRPSTDTQYF.

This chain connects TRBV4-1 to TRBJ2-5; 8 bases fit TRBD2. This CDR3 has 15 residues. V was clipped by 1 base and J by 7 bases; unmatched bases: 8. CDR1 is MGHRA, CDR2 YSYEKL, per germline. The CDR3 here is CASSQAVGGVSTQYF. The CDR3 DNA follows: TGCGCCAGCAGCCAAGCCGTCGGGGGGGTCTCGACCCAGTACTTC.

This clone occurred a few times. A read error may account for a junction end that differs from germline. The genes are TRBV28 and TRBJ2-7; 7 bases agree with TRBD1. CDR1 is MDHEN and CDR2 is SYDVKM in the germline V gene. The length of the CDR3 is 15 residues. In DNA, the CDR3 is TGTGCCAGCACTTCGCACAGGGGACCCCACTACGAGCATTACTTC. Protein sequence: CASTSHRGPHYEHYF.

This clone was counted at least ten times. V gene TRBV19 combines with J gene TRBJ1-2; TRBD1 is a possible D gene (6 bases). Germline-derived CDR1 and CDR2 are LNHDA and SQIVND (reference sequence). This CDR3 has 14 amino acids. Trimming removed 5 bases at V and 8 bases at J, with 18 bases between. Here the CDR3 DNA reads TGTGCCAGTAGTCCAGACGGGGGGCGGCAGGGCTACACCTTC. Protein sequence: CASSPDGGRQGYTF.

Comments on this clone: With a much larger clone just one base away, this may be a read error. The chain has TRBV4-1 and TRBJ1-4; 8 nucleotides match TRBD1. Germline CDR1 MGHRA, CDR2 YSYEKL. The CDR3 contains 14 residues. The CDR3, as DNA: TGCGCCAGCATCCAAGGACAGGGAAACGAAAAACTGTTTTTT. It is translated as CASIQGQGNEKLFF.

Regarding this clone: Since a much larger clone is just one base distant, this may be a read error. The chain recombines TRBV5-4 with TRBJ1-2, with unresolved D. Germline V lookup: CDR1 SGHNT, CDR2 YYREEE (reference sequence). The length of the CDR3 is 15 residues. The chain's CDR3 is CASSSVGRANYVYTF. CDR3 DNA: TGTGCCAGCAGCTCGGTGGGCCGAGCTAACTATGTCTACACCTTC.

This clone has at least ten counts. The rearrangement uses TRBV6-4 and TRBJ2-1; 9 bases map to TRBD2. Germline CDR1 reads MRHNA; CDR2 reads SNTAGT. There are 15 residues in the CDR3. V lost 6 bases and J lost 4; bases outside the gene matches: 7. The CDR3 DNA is TGTGCCAGCAGCGCTCTAGCGGGGCCTTACAATGAGCAGTTCTTC. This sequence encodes CASSALAGPYNEQFF.

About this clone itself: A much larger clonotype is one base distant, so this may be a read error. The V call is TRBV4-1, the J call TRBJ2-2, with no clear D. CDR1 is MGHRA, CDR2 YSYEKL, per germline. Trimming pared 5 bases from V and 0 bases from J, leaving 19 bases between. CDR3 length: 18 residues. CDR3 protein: CASSTRHASNTNTGELFF. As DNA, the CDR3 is TGCGCCAGCAGCACCCGGCACGCAAGCAACACGAACACCGGGGAGCTGTTTTTT.

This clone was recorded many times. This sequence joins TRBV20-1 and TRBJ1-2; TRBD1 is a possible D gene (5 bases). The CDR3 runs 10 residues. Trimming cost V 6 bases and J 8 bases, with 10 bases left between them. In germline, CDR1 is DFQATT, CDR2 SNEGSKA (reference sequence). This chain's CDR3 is CSALGVGYTF. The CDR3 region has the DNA TGCAGTGCGTTGGGGGTAGGCTACACCTTC.

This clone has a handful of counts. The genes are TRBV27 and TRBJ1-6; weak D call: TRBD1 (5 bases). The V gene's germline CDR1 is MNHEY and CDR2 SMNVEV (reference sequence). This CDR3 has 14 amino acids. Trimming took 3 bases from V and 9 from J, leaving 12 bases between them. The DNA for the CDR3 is TGTGCCAGCAGTTTCACGGGGCCGAGTTCACCCCTCCACTTT. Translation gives CASSFTGPSSPLHF.

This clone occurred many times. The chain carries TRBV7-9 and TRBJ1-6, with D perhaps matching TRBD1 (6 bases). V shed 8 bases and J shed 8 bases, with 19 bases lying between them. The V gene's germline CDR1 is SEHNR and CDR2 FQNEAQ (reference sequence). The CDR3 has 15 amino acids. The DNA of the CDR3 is TGTGCCAGCGACTTTAGGGGGACACCGGATTCACCCCTCCACTTT. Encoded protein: CASDFRGTPDSPLHF.

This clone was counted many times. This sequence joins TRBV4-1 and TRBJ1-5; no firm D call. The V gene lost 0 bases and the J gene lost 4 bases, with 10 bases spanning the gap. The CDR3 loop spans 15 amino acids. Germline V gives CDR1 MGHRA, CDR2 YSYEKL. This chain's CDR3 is CASSQEGGPNQPQHF. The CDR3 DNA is TGCGCCAGCAGCCAAGAGGGAGGACCGAATCAGCCCCAGCATTTT.

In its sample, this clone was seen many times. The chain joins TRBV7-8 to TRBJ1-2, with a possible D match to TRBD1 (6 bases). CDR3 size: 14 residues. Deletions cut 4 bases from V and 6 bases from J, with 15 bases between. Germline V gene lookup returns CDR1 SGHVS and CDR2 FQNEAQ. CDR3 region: CASSSLGGADGYTF. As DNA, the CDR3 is TGTGCCAGCAGCTCCCTAGGGGGGGCGGATGGCTACACCTTC.

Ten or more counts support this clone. CDR3 region: CAWSHTGGGSGELFF. The CDR3, as DNA: TGTGCCTGGAGCCATACAGGGGGAGGTTCGGGGGAGCTGTTTTTT. This chain joins TRBV30 and TRBJ2-2; 8 bases match TRBD1. This CDR3 region has 15 residues. Per the germline V gene, CDR1 is GTSNPN and CDR2 is SVGIG (reference sequence). J lost 8 bases, V lost 3 bases, and 11 bases had no gene match.

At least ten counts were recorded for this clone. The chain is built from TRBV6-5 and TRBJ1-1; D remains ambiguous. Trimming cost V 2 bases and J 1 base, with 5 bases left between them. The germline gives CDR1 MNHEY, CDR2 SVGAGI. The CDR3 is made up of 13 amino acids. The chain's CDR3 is CASSYRRNTEAFF. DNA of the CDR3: TGTGCCAGCAGTTACAGGCGGAACACTGAAGCTTTCTTT.

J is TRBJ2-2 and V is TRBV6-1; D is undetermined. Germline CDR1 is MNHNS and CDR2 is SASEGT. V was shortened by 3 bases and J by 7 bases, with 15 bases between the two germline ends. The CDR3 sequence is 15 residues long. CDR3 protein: CASSEELGSSGELFF. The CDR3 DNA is TGTGCCAGCAGTGAGGAGCTGGGGTCTAGCGGGGAGCTGTTTTTT.

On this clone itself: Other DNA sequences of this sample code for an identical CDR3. This chain's CDR3 is CASSRRAEAFF. The CDR3 DNA sequence: TGTGCCAGCAGCCGCCGTGCTGAAGCTTTCTTT. The gene calls are TRBV25-1 and TRBJ1-1; D is undetermined. The germline V and J ends were trimmed by 6 bases and 6 bases, with 8 bases remaining between them. Looked up from germline, CDR1 is MGHDK and CDR2 is SYGVNS. The CDR3 has 11 residues.

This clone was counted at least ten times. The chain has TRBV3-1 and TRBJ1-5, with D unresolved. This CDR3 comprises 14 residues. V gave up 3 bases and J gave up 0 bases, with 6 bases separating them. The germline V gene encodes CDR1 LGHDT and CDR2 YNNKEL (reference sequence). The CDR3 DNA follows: TGTGCCAGCAGCCATGGATATAGCAATCAGCCCCAGCATTTT. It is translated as CASSHGYSNQPQHF.

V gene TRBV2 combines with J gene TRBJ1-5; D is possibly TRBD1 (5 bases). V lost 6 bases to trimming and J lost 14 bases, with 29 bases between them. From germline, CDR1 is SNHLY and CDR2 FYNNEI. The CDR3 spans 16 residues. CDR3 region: CASSRPGRGSNQPKHF. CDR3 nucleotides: TGTGCCAGCAGCCGCCCGGGAAGGGGTAGCAATCAGCCAAAGCATTTT.

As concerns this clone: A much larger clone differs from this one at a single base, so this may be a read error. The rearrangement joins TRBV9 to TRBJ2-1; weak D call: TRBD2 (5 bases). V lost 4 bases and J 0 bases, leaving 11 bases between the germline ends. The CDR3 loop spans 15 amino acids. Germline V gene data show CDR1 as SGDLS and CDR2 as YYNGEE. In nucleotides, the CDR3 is TGTGCCAGCAGCATTGTGGGGAGCTCCTACAATGAGCAGTTCTTC. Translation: CASSIVGSSYNEQFF.

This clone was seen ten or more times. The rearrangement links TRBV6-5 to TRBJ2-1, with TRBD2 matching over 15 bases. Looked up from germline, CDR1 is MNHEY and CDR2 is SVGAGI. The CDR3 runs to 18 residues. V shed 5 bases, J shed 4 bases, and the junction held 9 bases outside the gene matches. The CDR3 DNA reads TGTGCCAGCAGTCGAGGACTAGCGGGGGGGCCATTGTACAATGAGCAGTTCTTC. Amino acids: CASSRGLAGGPLYNEQFF.

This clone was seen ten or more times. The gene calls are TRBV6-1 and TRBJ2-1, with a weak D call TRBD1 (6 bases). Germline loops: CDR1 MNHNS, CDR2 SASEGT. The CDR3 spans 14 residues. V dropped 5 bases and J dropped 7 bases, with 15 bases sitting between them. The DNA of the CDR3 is TGTGCCAGCAGTCTTACAGGGTACGAGAATGAGCAGTTCTTC. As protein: CASSLTGYENEQFF.

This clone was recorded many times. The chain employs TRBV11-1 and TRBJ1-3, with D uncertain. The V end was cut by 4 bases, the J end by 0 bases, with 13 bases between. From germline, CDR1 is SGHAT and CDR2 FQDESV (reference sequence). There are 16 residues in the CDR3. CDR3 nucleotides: TGTGCCAGCAGCTCTACTACAGTGCACTCTGGAAACACCATATATTTT. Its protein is CASSSTTVHSGNTIYF.